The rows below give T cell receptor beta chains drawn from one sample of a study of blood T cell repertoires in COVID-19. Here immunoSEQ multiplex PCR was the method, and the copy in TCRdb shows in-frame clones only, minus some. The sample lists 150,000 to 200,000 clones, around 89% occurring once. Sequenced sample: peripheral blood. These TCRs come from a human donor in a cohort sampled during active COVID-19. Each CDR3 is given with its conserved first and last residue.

cdr3_aa: CASSETAGQGAGQPQHF
j_call: TRBJ1-5
v_call: TRBV6-2/TRBV6-3

cdr3_aa: CASSTKVGGFWYEQYF
j_call: TRBJ2-7
v_call: TRBV5-6

cdr3_aa: CASMQPGTSGRKTQYF
j_call: TRBJ2-5
v_call: TRBV19

cdr3_aa: CSVKRLAGRVFNEQFF
j_call: TRBJ2-1
v_call: TRBV29-1

cdr3_aa: CASSLAVKQGQETQYF
j_call: TRBJ2-5
v_call: TRBV7-9

cdr3_aa: CTSSHGTSEKGLAKNIQYF
j_call: TRBJ2-4
v_call: TRBV1

cdr3_aa: CASSEIYNEQFF
j_call: TRBJ2-1
v_call: TRBV2

cdr3_aa: CASSGGSPYEQYF
j_call: TRBJ2-7
v_call: TRBV28

cdr3_aa: CASSSGLAGAAGETQYF
j_call: TRBJ2-5
v_call: TRBV5-5

cdr3_aa: CASSLTGGGSNEQFF
j_call: TRBJ2-1
v_call: TRBV5-1

cdr3_aa: CASRGGGADTQYF
j_call: TRBJ2-3
v_call: TRBV2

cdr3_aa: CSASSVNQPQHF
j_call: TRBJ1-5
v_call: TRBV20-1

cdr3_aa: CASSPPSGDYNEQFF
j_call: TRBJ2-1
v_call: TRBV18

cdr3_aa: CASNKKGVYEQYF
j_call: TRBJ2-7
v_call: TRBV3-1/TRBV3-2

cdr3_aa: CASSLEGLAGRPPSTDTQYF
j_call: TRBJ2-3
v_call: TRBV11-2

cdr3_aa: CAWVSGASSTDTQYF
j_call: TRBJ2-3
v_call: TRBV30

cdr3_aa: CASSQDSGNQETQYF
j_call: TRBJ2-5
v_call: TRBV3-1/TRBV3-2

cdr3_aa: CASSEPTGADYGYTF
j_call: TRBJ1-2
v_call: TRBV25-1

cdr3_aa: CASSQHYNQPQHF
j_call: TRBJ1-5
v_call: TRBV23-1

cdr3_aa: CASSPPGQVVGYTF
j_call: TRBJ1-2
v_call: TRBV3-1/TRBV3-2

cdr3_aa: CASSIGITGELFF
j_call: TRBJ2-2
v_call: TRBV19

cdr3_aa: CASSLHNYGYTF
j_call: TRBJ1-2
v_call: TRBV12-3/TRBV12-4

cdr3_aa: CASSPGGSGAYNEQFF
j_call: TRBJ2-1
v_call: TRBV11-3

cdr3_aa: CASSIQGNTIYF
j_call: TRBJ1-3
v_call: TRBV11-2

cdr3_aa: CSASNRGYRNQPQHF
j_call: TRBJ1-5
v_call: TRBV20-1

cdr3_aa: CASSYGGQTNYGYTF
j_call: TRBJ1-2
v_call: TRBV6-2/TRBV6-3

cdr3_aa: CASSLGRGYGYTF
j_call: TRBJ1-2
v_call: TRBV2

cdr3_aa: CASRARGASGNEQFF
j_call: TRBJ2-1
v_call: TRBV2

cdr3_aa: CASSYLQNNEKLFF
j_call: TRBJ1-4
v_call: TRBV6-5